Below, one T cell receptor (gamma chain) is given with its context. TRG repertoires were amplified with LymphoTrack primers from 150 to 250 ng of biopsy DNA. TCRdb called clones anew from the multiplex PCR reads with CATT. The table records 700 or so gamma-chain clones, around half of them present only once. The data are from a study of intestinal T cells in coeliac disease. Across the study: TRG cohort coeliac patients averaged roughly 15 years; controls averaged almost 55.

About 11 formalin-fixed paraffin-embedded scrolls, each 5 µm thick, supplied each case's genomic DNA. Sequenced input: a duodenal biopsy. The TCR originated in a human donor with celiac disease.

The CDR3: CAAWGFSYYKKLF. The DNA for the CDR3 is TGTGCTGCGTGGGGATTCTCCTATTATAAGAAACTCTTT. This sequence joins TRGV10 and TRGJ1 or TRGJ2. TRGV10 has ORF status, its function being uncertain. Trimming at V came to 8 bases and at J to 4 bases, leaving 9 bases not matched to a gene. This CDR3 is built from 13 residues.